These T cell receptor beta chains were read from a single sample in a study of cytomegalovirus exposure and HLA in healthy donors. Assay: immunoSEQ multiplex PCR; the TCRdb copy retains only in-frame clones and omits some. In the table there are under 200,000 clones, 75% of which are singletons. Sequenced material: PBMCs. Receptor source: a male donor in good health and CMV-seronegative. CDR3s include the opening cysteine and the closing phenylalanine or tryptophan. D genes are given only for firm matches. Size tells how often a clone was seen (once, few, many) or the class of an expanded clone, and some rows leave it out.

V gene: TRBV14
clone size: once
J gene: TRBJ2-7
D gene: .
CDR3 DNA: TGTGCCAGCAGCCAAGAGCCGGGATCCTACGAGCAGTACTTC
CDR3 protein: CASSQEPGSYEQYF

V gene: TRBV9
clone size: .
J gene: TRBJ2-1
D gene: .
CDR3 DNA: TGTGCCAGCAGCGTAGGGAGCGGCGGCTACAATGAGCAGTTCTTC
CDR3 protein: CASSVGSGGYNEQFF

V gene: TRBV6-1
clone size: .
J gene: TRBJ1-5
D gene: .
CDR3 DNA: TGTGCCAGCCATCCAGGTTTCGGCAATCAGCCCCAGCATTTT
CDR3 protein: CASHPGFGNQPQHF

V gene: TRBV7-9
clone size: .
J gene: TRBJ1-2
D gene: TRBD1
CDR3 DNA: TGTGCCAGCAGCTCCGCGACAGGGGGGGACTATGGCTACACCTTC
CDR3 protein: CASSSATGGDYGYTF

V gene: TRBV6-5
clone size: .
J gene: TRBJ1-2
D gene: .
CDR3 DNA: TGTGCCAGCAGTTACCGCGGGCAGTACTATGGCTACACCTTC
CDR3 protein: CASSYRGQYYGYTF

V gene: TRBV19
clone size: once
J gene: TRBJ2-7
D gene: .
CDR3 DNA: TGTGCCAGTAGTATCAGGATGTTCGGATCCGAGCAGTACTTC
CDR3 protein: CASSIRMFGSEQYF

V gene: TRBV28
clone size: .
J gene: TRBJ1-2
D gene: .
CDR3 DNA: TGTGCCAGCACCTGGGGCAACTATGGCTACACCTTC
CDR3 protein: CASTWGNYGYTF

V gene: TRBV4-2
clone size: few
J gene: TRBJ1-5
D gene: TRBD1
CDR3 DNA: TGTGCCAGCAGCCAAGACCGGACAGGGAATCAGCCCCAGCATTTT
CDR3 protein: CASSQDRTGNQPQHF

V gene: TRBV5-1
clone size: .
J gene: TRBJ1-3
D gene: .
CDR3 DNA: TGCGCCAGCCGGGGTCAGGGGACTGGAAACACCATATATTTT
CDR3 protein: CASRGQGTGNTIYF

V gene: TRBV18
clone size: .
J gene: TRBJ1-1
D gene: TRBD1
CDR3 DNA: TGTGCCAGCTCCCCCGTAAGCCGGGGACAGGGACCCCTCACTGAAGCTTTCTTT
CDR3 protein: CASSPVSRGQGPLTEAFF

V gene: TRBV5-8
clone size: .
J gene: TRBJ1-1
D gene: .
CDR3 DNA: TGTGCCAGCAGCTTGGTTACCATGAGCTTGAAACCCACTGAAGCTTTCTTT
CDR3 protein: CASSLVTMSLKPTEAFF

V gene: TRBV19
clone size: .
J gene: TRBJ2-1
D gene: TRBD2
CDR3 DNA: TGTGCCAGTAGGAAGACTAGCGGCTCCTACAATGAGCAGTTCTTC
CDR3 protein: CASRKTSGSYNEQFF

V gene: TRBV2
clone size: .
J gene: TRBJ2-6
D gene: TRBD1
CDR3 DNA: TGTGCCAGCAGTCCGGGGACAGGCAACTCTGGGGCCAACGTCCTGACTTTC
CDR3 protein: CASSPGTGNSGANVLTF

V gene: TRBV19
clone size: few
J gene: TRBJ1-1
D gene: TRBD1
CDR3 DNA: TGTGCCAGTAGTTTCCTGACAGGGGGCATGGACACTGAAGCTTTCTTT
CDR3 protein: CASSFLTGGMDTEAFF

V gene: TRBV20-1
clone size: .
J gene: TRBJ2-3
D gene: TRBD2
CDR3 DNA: TGCAGTGCTCAAGCGGGGCATACGCAGTATTTT
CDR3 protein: CSAQAGHTQYF

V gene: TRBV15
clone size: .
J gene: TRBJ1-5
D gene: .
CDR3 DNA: TGTGCCACCAGCCTCCTGGAGCGCAGTCAGCCCCAGCATTTT
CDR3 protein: CATSLLERSQPQHF

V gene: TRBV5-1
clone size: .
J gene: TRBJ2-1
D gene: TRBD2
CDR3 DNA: TGCGCCAGCAGCCCTGGGACTACTCCTGGGGGCAATGAGCAGTTCTTC
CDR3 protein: CASSPGTTPGGNEQFF

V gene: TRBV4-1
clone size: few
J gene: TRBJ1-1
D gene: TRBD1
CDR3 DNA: TGCGCCAGCAGCCACCGGGGACAGGGGAGGACTGAAGCTTTCTTT
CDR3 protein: CASSHRGQGRTEAFF

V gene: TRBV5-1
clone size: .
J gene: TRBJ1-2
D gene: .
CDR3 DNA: TGCGCCAGCAGCTCACAAGTTAACTATGGCTACACCTTC
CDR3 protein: CASSSQVNYGYTF

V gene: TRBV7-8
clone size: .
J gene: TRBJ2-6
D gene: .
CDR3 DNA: TGTGCCAGCCGGGCAGGGTCGAACGGGGCCAACGTCCTGACTTTC
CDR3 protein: CASRAGSNGANVLTF

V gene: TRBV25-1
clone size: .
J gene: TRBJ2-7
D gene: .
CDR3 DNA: TGTGCCAGCAGTGACAGGGTACCCTACTACGAGCAGTACTTC
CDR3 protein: CASSDRVPYYEQYF

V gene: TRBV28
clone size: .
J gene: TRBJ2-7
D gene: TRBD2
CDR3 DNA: TGTGCCAGCAGGGGGCTAGCGGGAGGGCCGAGGGAGCAGTACTTC
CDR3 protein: CASRGLAGGPREQYF

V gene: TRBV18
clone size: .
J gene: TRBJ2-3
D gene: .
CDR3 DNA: TGTGCCAGCTCACCTCCGACTAGAACAGATACGCAGTATTTT
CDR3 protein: CASSPPTRTDTQYF

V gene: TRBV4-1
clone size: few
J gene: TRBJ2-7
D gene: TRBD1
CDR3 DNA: TGCGCCAGCAGCCGGGACAGCTCCTACGAGCAGTACTTC
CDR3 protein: CASSRDSSYEQYF